Listed here are 11 T cell receptor beta chains from one sample, sequenced in a study of blood T cell repertoires in COVID-19. Here immunoSEQ multiplex PCR was the method, and the copy in TCRdb shows in-frame clones only, minus some. This sample yields about 350,000 clones, of which about 89% are seen a single time; about 6% belongs to the top ten. The sequencing sample was made of peripheral blood. The receptors were sampled from a woman aged 45-59 years with COVID-19, enrolled during active disease.

This clone came up a few times. V is TRBV5-1 and J is TRBJ2-7; 8 bases fit TRBD1. The CDR3 spans 14 residues. J was trimmed by 5 bases and V by 4 bases; bases with no gene match: 8. Germline CDR1 SGHRS, CDR2 YFSETQ. The CDR3 DNA sequence: TGCGCCAGCAGCCTTGGACAGGGTATCGACGAGCAGTACTTC. Translated: CASSLGQGIDEQYF. Looking up the rest from reference TRBV5-1 and TRBJ2-7 gives the full variable domain: KAGVTQTPRYLIKTRGQQVTLSCSPISGHRSVSWYQQTPGQGLQFLFEYFSETQRNKGNFPGRFSGRQFSNSRSEMNVSTLELGDSALYLCASSLGQGIDEQYFGPGTRLTVT.

The J gene is TRBJ1-1, the V gene TRBV18, with 8 nucleotides matching TRBD1. Germline V gives CDR1 KGHSH, CDR2 LQKENI. V lost 3 bases, J lost 4 bases, and 4 bases stayed unmatched. This CDR3 has 14 amino acids. CDR3 in DNA: TGTGCCAGCTCACCCCAGGGGGCTGGCACTGAAGCTTTCTTT. Its translation is CASSPQGAGTEAFF.

This sequence joins TRBV6-5 and TRBJ1-1, with TRBD1 matching over 10 bases. The CDR3 is 14 amino acids. Germline V gene lookup returns CDR1 MNHEY and CDR2 SVGAGI. The junction had 7 bases not matched to a gene; V was cut back by 5 bases and J by 7 bases. Here the CDR3 DNA reads TGTGCCAGCAGTACCCGGGACAGGGGCAATGAAGCTTTCTTT. It is translated as CASSTRDRGNEAFF.

The chain links TRBV21-1 to TRBJ2-7; the tabulated D call, TRBD1, remains unverified against the DNA. TRBV21-1 is annotated as a pseudogene. CDR3 size: 17 residues. CDR3: CASSLRRKGEGPYEQYF. CDR3 nucleotide sequence: TGTGCCAGCAGCCTAAGACGGAAAGGGGAAGGTCCCTACGAGCAGTACTTC.

This clone has a single count. This sequence joins TRBV18 and TRBJ1-3; D unresolved. This CDR3 has 15 amino acids. Germline CDR1 KGHSH, CDR2 LQKENI. Between the trimmed V and J ends, which lost 6 bases and 0 bases, there was a span of 12 bases. The CDR3 is CASSTTGSSGNTIYF. The CDR3 DNA reads TGTGCCAGCTCTACGACGGGGAGCTCTGGAAACACCATATATTTT. Looking up the rest from reference TRBV18 and TRBJ1-3 gives the full variable domain: NAGVMQNPRHLVRRRGQEARLRCSPMKGHSHVYWYRQLPEEGLKFMVYLQKENIIDESGMPKERFSAEFPKEGPSILRIQQVVRGDSAAYFCASSTTGSSGNTIYFGEGSWLTVV.

The V and J genes are TRBV25-1 and TRBJ2-7; the D gene is possibly TRBD1 (6 bases). This CDR3 spans 14 amino acids. Germline assignment: CDR1 MGHDK and CDR2 SYGVNS. V was shortened by 1 base and J by 9 bases, with 16 bases between the two germline ends. The CDR3 is CASSEFQTGWGQYF. The CDR3 DNA reads as TGTGCCAGCAGTGAATTCCAGACAGGATGGGGGCAGTACTTC.

The J gene is TRBJ2-3, the V gene TRBV24-1, with D maybe TRBD1 (5 bases). V was shortened by 9 bases and J by 0 bases, with 12 bases between the two germline ends. The CDR3 is 14 residues long. CDR1 and CDR2 (germline): KGHDR, SFDVKD. Written as DNA, the CDR3 is TGTGCCACCCCGACAGTTACTAGCACAGATACGCAGTATTTT. Translation: CATPTVTSTDTQYF.

The V and J genes are TRBV10-3 and TRBJ1-1; D gene ambiguous. Germline CDR1 and CDR2: ENHRY and SYGVKD. The CDR3 extends over 12 amino acids. Trimming removed 2 bases at V and 11 bases at J, with 12 bases between. The DNA for the CDR3 is TGTGCCATCAGTGAGGAGCCGGGTGGGGCTTTCTTT. Protein sequence: CAISEEPGGAFF.

The chain employs TRBV27 and TRBJ2-3; TRBD1 aligns across 8 bases. CDR1 MNHEY and CDR2 SMNVEV come from the germline V gene (reference sequence). The CDR3 contains 13 residues. The V segment lost 5 bases and the J segment 8 bases; nucleotides outside the gene matches: 6. The CDR3 loop is CASSETGGGTQYF. As DNA, the CDR3 is TGTGCCAGCAGTGAAACAGGGGGTGGTACGCAGTATTTT.

The CDR3, as DNA: TGTGCCTGGAGTGTAGCGGGAGGGCGGACAGATACGCAGTATTTT. It is translated as CAWSVAGGRTDTQYF. The V gene is TRBV30, the J gene TRBJ2-3; 10 bases line up with TRBD2. Trimming at V came to 0 bases and at J to 3 bases, leaving 3 bases not matched to a gene. The CDR3 is made up of 15 amino acids. CDR1 GTSNPN and CDR2 SVGIG come from the germline V gene (reference sequence).

The rearrangement joins TRBV5-1 to TRBJ2-1; perhaps TRBD2 as D (6 bases). The CDR3 has 16 amino acids. Trimming pared 3 bases from V and 6 bases from J, leaving 19 bases between. The germline gives CDR1 SGHRS, CDR2 YFSETQ. As DNA, the CDR3 is TGCGCCAGCAGCTCCGGGGACTCCCTTGTATCCAATGAGCAGTTCTTC. This translates into CASSSGDSLVSNEQFF. Using reference TRBV5-1 and TRBJ2-1 for the parts outside the CDR3, the full variable domain is KAGVTQTPRYLIKTRGQQVTLSCSPISGHRSVSWYQQTPGQGLQFLFEYFSETQRNKGNFPGRFSGRQFSNSRSEMNVSTLELGDSALYLCASSSGDSLVSNEQFFGPGTRLTVL.